Sequencing of this TCR beta chain was carried out in a study of shared clonotypes between healthy human individuals. As for the study in general: Samples came from a couple of female and a few male donors aged 18 to 49. There were three CD4 naive, three CD4 memory, two CD8 naive and one CD8 memory plates per donor.

TCRdb's table, derived via immunoSEQ multiplex PCR, lists solely in-frame clones and lacks some. Of some 240,000 clones listed, about 69% are singletons. This clonotype originated in a man aged 30-40 years in good health. Source material: memory CD4+ T cells sorted from blood. Subset of the sample: CD45RA-negative fraction.

The CDR3: CASSFRTAGGVYEQYF. The CDR3 DNA is TGCGCCAGCAGCTTCAGGACCGCGGGCGGGGTCTACGAGCAGTACTTC. The V call is TRBV5-1, the J call TRBJ2-7; a weak D match, TRBD2 (6 bases). This CDR3 has 16 residues. Germline-derived CDR1 and CDR2 are SGHRS and YFSETQ. V was trimmed by 2 bases and J by 3 bases, leaving 18 bases between them.